The 15 T cell receptor beta chains listed next were all sequenced from one sample in a study of blood T cell repertoires in COVID-19. TCRdb keeps only in-frame clones here, not all; method: immunoSEQ multiplex PCR. The table has some 380,000 clones, 87% seen once. Material for sequencing was PBMCs or T cells enriched from blood (not recorded which). Every receptor here comes from a man aged 25-40 years who had recovered from COVID-19.

The genes are TRBV27 and TRBJ1-2, with 9 bases that match TRBD1. The CDR3 covers 13 residues. Germline values: CDR1 MNHEY, CDR2 SMNVEV (reference sequence). V lost 7 bases to trimming and J lost 8 bases; unmatched junction nucleotides: 8. CDR3 coding DNA: TGTGCCAGCAAAATTACAGGGGGCTACGGCTACACCTTC. This sequence encodes CASKITGGYGYTF.

This clone was observed a handful of times. The V and J genes are TRBV5-4 and TRBJ1-1; 9 bases are a match to TRBD1. With 4 bases clipped from V and 4 bases from J, the junction kept 8 bases outside the gene matches. The CDR3 has 15 residues. Germline V lookup: CDR1 SGHNT, CDR2 YYREEE (reference sequence). For the CDR3, the DNA is TGTGCCAGCAGCGGGTTGACAGGGGGAAGCACTGAAGCTTTCTTT. This sequence encodes CASSGLTGGSTEAFF.

A remark on this clone: At the DNA level, this CDR3 is encoded by other sequences in the same sample as well. The J gene is TRBJ2-7, the V gene TRBV5-6, with D tentatively TRBD1 (6 bases). Germline CDR1 reads SGHDT; CDR2 reads YYEEEE. The CDR3 covers 13 residues. Trimming removed 4 bases from V and 1 base from J, with 9 bases in between. The CDR3 sequence: CASSVQGSYEQYF. For the CDR3, the DNA is TGTGCCAGCAGCGTACAGGGATCCTACGAGCAGTACTTC.

This clone was observed a single time. The chain employs TRBV6-1 and TRBJ2-7, with a possible D match to TRBD1 (6 bases). V lost 3 bases to trimming and J lost 4 bases, with 13 bases between them. Germline CDR1 MNHNS, CDR2 SASEGT. The CDR3 length is 14 residues. This CDR3 is CASSEAGAKYEQYF. DNA for the CDR3: TGTGCCAGCAGTGAGGCAGGGGCTAAGTACGAGCAGTACTTC.

This clone has a handful of counts. This chain links TRBV5-6 with TRBJ2-1; 8 nucleotides agree with TRBD2. V trimming: 7 bases; J trimming: 6 bases; junction bases outside the gene matches: 12. The CDR3 has 15 residues. Germline V gene lookup returns CDR1 SGHDT and CDR2 YYEEEE. CDR3 sequence (DNA): TGTGCCAGCGCCCCATCCGGCGGGGGGTCCAATGAGCAGTTCTTC. Amino acid sequence: CASAPSGGGSNEQFF.

This chain uses TRBV5-8 with TRBJ2-3; 13 bases are shared with TRBD2. The CDR3 extends over 15 amino acids. With 2 bases clipped from V and 4 bases from J, the junction kept 1 base outside the gene matches. Germline CDR1 SGHTS, CDR2 YDEGEE. The CDR3 region is CASSLLAGGPDTQYF. For the CDR3, the DNA is TGTGCCAGCAGCTTACTAGCGGGGGGGCCAGATACGCAGTATTTT.

The chain links TRBV27 to TRBJ2-7, with 8 positions matching TRBD1. The CDR3 runs to 13 residues. J lost 8 bases, V lost 5 bases, and 8 bases had no gene match. Germline CDR1 MNHEY, CDR2 SMNVEV (reference sequence). DNA for the CDR3: TGTGCCAGCAGTCCACGGACAGGGTATCAGCAGTACTTC. Its protein product is CASSPRTGYQQYF.

This chain uses TRBV9 with TRBJ1-3, with D perhaps TRBD1 (5 bases). The CDR3 sequence is 15 residues long. With 3 bases removed from V and 1 base from J, the gap between germline ends came to 11 bases. CDR1 and CDR2 from the germline V gene are SGDLS and YYNGEE. The CDR3 loop is CASSGGDFSGNTIYF. In DNA form, the CDR3 reads TGTGCCAGCAGCGGAGGGGACTTTTCTGGAAACACCATATATTTT.

The chain is built from TRBV7-8 and TRBJ1-5, with D unresolved. Germline V gene lookup returns CDR1 SGHVS and CDR2 FQNEAQ. The V end was cut by 5 bases, the J end by 1 base, with 12 bases between. This CDR3 comprises 15 residues. The DNA for the CDR3 is TGTGCCAGCAGCCCCCGGGTTGGGAGCAATCAGCCCCAGCATTTT. Translated: CASSPRVGSNQPQHF.

This chain joins TRBV5-1 and TRBJ2-1; 8 bases match TRBD2. The CDR3 runs 15 residues. The V segment lost 6 bases and the J segment 9 bases; nucleotides outside the gene matches: 14. The germline CDR1 and CDR2 sequences are SGHRS and YFSETQ. The CDR3 loop reads CASTAMAGGVGEQFF. The CDR3 nucleotides read TGCGCCAGCACCGCGATGGCGGGGGGTGTGGGTGAGCAGTTCTTC.

The chain combines TRBV25-1 with TRBJ1-2, with D possibly matching TRBD1 (6 bases). V was pared by 2 bases and J by 8 bases, with 15 bases between. The CDR3 has 14 amino acids. The germline V gene has CDR1 MGHDK and CDR2 SYGVNS. The chain's CDR3 is CASSEMNRVGGYTF. The CDR3 region has the DNA TGTGCCAGCAGTGAAATGAACAGGGTAGGGGGCTACACCTTC.

This chain links TRBV5-4 with TRBJ2-2, with TRBD1 identical over 7 bases. V shed 0 bases and J 6 bases; nucleotides not matched to a gene: 11. This CDR3 spans 17 amino acids. CDR1 SGHNT and CDR2 YYREEE come from the germline V gene (reference sequence). CDR3 protein: CASSLDSTGAVPGELFF. The CDR3 DNA sequence: TGTGCCAGCAGCTTGGACTCAACAGGGGCGGTACCCGGGGAGCTGTTTTTT.

CDR3 in DNA: TGTGCCAAACAGGCTCCCTTTAACTATGGCTACACCTTC. It translates to CAKQAPFNYGYTF. This chain joins TRBV2 and TRBJ1-2, with D tentatively TRBD1 (5 bases). V lost 10 bases and J lost 1, with 13 bases in between. This CDR3 is 13 amino acids long. Per the germline V gene, CDR1 is SNHLY and CDR2 is FYNNEI.

This clone was detected once. The J gene is TRBJ2-7, the V gene TRBV6-5; D unclear. The CDR3 runs to 13 residues. Looked up from germline, CDR1 is MNHEY and CDR2 is SVGAGI. The ends were cut back, 7 bases at V and 2 bases at J, with 12 bases in the middle. Here the CDR3 DNA reads TGTGCCAGCACCAACCCGCCGGCCTACGAGCAGTACTTC. It translates to CASTNPPAYEQYF.

J is TRBJ2-2 and V is TRBV7-2; D is unresolved. The CDR3 consists of 14 residues. The germline V gene encodes CDR1 SGHTA and CDR2 FQGNSA. V gave up 5 bases and J gave up 0 bases, with 7 bases separating them. In nucleotides, the CDR3 is TGTGCCAGCAGCCATACATCGAACACCGGGGAGCTGTTTTTT. Protein sequence: CASSHTSNTGELFF.